Following are 14 T cell receptor beta chains from one sample sequenced in a study of T cell repertoires in cytomegalovirus infection. Their specific antigens are unknown. TCRdb reprocessed the reads via MiXCR and lists one record per CDR3 protein. The data show approximately 910,000 distinct CDR3 sequences, 31% seen once. The sample consisted of cultured CD8+ T cells from PBMCs, taken from culture after CMV antigen stimulation. The origin of the receptors is a human donor in good health (CMV status not recorded). Some clones in this sample may be carry-over from other donors' samples.

This clonotype was counted a single time. Given a much more abundant clone one base away, this may be a read error. The CDR3 here is CASSYTGQGDQETRYF. The CDR3 region has the DNA TGTGCCAGCAGTTACACAGGACAGGGGGACCAAGAGACCCGGTACTTC. This chain joins TRBV12-3 or TRBV12-4 and TRBJ2-5; 10 bases line up with TRBD1. The CDR3 is 16 residues long.

Comments on this clonotype: With a much larger clone just one base away, this may be a read error. The chain uses TRBV7-6 and TRBJ2-1; D may be TRBD1 or TRBD2 (5 bases each). This CDR3 is built from 15 residues. V dropped 10 bases and J dropped 6 bases, with 22 bases sitting between them. The germline CDR1 and CDR2 sequences are SGHVS and FNYEAQ. In DNA form, the CDR3 reads TGTGCCACCTTCCCACTAGTGTCTAGGGGCAATGAGCAGTTCTTC. This gives the protein CATFPLVSRGNEQFF.

The rearrangement uses TRBV19 and TRBJ1-1, with TRBD1 matching over 7 bases. The CDR3 runs to 16 residues. The V gene's germline CDR1 is LNHDA and CDR2 SQIVND (reference sequence). V lost 4 bases, J lost 0 bases, and 8 bases stayed unmatched. The CDR3 nucleotides are TGTGCCAGTAGTAAGGCCCAGGGGGGAATGAACACTGAAGCTTTCTTT. This codes for CASSKAQGGMNTEAFF.

The genes are TRBV6-1 and TRBJ2-7, with 13 nucleotides matching TRBD2. Germline V gene sequence: CDR1 MNHNS, CDR2 SASEGT. The CDR3 spans 17 residues. The trim removed 2 bases at V and 4 bases at J, leaving 8 bases unmatched. For the CDR3, the DNA is TGTGCCAGCAGTGAACCGCCGGGACTAGCGGGAATTTACGAGCAGTACGTC. This translates into CASSEPPGLAGIYEQYV.

A few counts support this clonotype. The gene calls are TRBV27 and TRBJ1-5, with D tentatively TRBD1 (5 bases). V dropped 0 bases and J dropped 4 bases, with 19 bases sitting between them. The CDR3 extends over 18 amino acids. Looked up from germline, CDR1 is MNHEY and CDR2 is SMNVEV (reference sequence). The CDR3 nucleotides read TGTGCCAGCAGTTTATCAAGAAGGGGCGCTGACGGGAATCAGCCCCAGCATTTT. Amino acids: CASSLSRRGADGNQPQHF.

This clonotype was counted only a few times. The chain has TRBV6-2 or TRBV6-3 and TRBJ1-2; D remains ambiguous. This CDR3 spans 16 amino acids. Trimming left V 3 bases short and J 2 bases short, with 16 bases between. Germline CDR1 and CDR2: MNHEY and SVGEGT. The CDR3, as DNA: TGTGCCAGCAGTTATCTCCGAGTCCACGTCAACTATGGCTACACCTTC. This sequence encodes CASSYLRVHVNYGYTF.

V usage is TRBV4-1 and J usage is TRBJ2-1; perhaps TRBD2 as D (6 bases). The V end lost 2 bases, the J end lost 3 bases, and 17 bases lay between the germline ends. The length of the CDR3 is 17 residues. Germline V gene sequence: CDR1 MGHRA, CDR2 YSYEKL. The CDR3 DNA reads TGCGCCAGCAGCCAACGGGGCGGGGCATCAAACTACAATGAGCAGTTCTTC. It encodes CASSQRGGASNYNEQFF.

In its sample, this clonotype was seen many times. A much more abundant neighbour one base away suggests this may be a read error. The chain has TRBV7-3 and TRBJ2-1; no firm D call. V lost 2 bases and J lost 5, with 4 bases in between. Germline V CDR1 and CDR2: SGHTA, FQGTGA. The CDR3 is 12 amino acids. CDR3 region: CASSLDDNEQFF. CDR3 nucleotide sequence: TGTGCCAGCAGCTTAGATGACAATGAGCAGTTCTTC.

This clonotype was seen a few times. This chain joins TRBV7-2 and TRBJ2-3; 8 bases agree with TRBD1. Germline values: CDR1 SGHTA, CDR2 FQGNSA. V trimming: 5 bases; J trimming: 5 bases; junction bases outside the gene matches: 12. The CDR3 totals 16 residues. CDR3 sequence: CASSTAEEQGGDTQYF. The CDR3 bases are TGTGCCAGCAGCACCGCGGAGGAACAGGGGGGAGATACGCAGTATTTT.

V usage is TRBV6-6 and J usage is TRBJ2-5, with D hard to call. With 0 bases removed from V and 1 base from J, the gap between germline ends came to 9 bases. The CDR3 runs to 15 residues. Looked up from germline, CDR1 is MNHNY and CDR2 is SVGAGI (reference sequence). CDR3 sequence reads: CASSYSPASQETQYF. As DNA, the CDR3 is TGTGCCAGCAGTTACTCACCGGCGAGCCAAGAGACCCAGTACTTC.

This chain links TRBV27 with TRBJ2-7; 10 bases are shared with TRBD2. Trimming cost V 4 bases and J 2 bases; bases outside gene matches: 11. Germline V gives CDR1 MNHEY, CDR2 SMNVEV (reference sequence). The CDR3 length is 17 residues. CDR3 region: CASSYKAGGDNAYEQYF. The CDR3 region has the DNA TGTGCCAGCAGTTACAAAGCGGGGGGGGACAACGCCTACGAGCAGTACTTC.

This chain links TRBV12-5 with TRBJ2-7; D perhaps matches TRBD2 (6 bases). This CDR3 is 13 amino acids long. Germline CDR1 LGHNT, CDR2 FRNRAP. Trimming took 0 bases from V and 7 from J, leaving 10 bases between them. The CDR3 sequence is CASGLVLGGEQYF. The CDR3 coding sequence is TGTGCTAGTGGTTTGGTTTTGGGGGGAGAGCAGTACTTC.

This clonotype showed up just a few times. The chain has TRBV12-3 or TRBV12-4 and TRBJ1-2, with TRBD1 matching over 7 bases. The V gene end was trimmed by 6 bases and the J gene end by 1 base; junction bases not matched to a gene: 8. This CDR3 comprises 15 residues. DNA for the CDR3: TGTGCCAGCAGCCTTGGACAGGAGATTAACTATGGCTACACCTTC. It yields the protein CASSLGQEINYGYTF.

For this clonotype: A read error may account for a junction end that differs from germline. The V and J genes are TRBV7-6 and TRBJ2-5, with 8 bases matching TRBD1. Germline CDR1 is SGHVS and CDR2 is FNYEAQ. The CDR3 extends over 18 amino acids. CDR3 sequence: CANSKLPLRQGQKETQYF. The CDR3 nucleotides are TGTGCCAACAGCAAATTACCTCTCAGACAGGGGCAAAAAGAGACCCAGTACTTC.